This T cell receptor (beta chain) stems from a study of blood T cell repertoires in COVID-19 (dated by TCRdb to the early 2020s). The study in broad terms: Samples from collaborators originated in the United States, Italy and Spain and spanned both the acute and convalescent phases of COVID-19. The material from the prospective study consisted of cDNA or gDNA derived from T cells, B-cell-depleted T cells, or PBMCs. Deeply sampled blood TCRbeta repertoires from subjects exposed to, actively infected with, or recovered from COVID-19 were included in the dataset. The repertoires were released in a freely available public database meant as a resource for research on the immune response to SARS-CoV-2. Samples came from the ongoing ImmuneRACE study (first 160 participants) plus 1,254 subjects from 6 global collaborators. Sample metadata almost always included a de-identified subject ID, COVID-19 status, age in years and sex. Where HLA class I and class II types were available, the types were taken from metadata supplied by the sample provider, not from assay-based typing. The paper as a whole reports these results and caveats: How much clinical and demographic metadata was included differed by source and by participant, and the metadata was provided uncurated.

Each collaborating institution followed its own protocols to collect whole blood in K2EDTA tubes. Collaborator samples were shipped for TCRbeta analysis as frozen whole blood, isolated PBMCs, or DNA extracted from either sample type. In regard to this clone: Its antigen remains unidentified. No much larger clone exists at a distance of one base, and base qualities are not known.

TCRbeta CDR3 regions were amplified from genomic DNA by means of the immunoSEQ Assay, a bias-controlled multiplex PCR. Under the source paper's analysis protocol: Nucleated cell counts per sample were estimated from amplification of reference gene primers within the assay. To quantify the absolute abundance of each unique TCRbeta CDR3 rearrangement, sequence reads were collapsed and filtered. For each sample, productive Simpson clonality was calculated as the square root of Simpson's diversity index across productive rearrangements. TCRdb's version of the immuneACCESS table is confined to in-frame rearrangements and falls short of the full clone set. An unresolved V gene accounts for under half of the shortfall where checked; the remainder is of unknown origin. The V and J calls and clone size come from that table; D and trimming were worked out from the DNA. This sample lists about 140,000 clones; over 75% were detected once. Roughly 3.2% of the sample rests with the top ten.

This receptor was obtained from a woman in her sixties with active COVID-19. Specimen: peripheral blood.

At the DNA level, the sequence is TGTGCCAGCAGCATCCCGGGCAGGGGAGGAAACACCATATATTTT. It is translated as CASSIPGRGGNTIYF. The rearrangement combines TRBV11-2 with TRBJ1-3, with TRBD1 tentatively as D gene (6 bases match). V loses 5 bases, J loses 4 bases, and the germline ends lie 15 bases apart. From the germline V gene, CDR1 is SGHAT and CDR2 is FQNNGV. Spanning cysteine to phenylalanine, the CDR3 consists of 15 amino acids. Kept here is only the CDR3 DNA, which spans 45 bases and is read in frame from base 1.